This TCR beta chain was obtained from a study of identifying expanded T cells in peripheral blood. As concerns this clone: Its target is not known.

Points from the study as a whole: Over two and four weeks, about 17 and 20 clones changed, versus roughly 1.1 between replicates.

Trimming took 5 bases from V and 5 from J, leaving 10 bases between them. The CDR3 length is 12 residues. Germline V gene data show CDR1 as MNHEY and CDR2 as SVGAGI. Sequenced by immunoSEQ multiplex PCR; TCRdb stores in-frame clones only, minus some. This sample carries approximately 100,000 clones, more than 70% of them seen once, and the ten largest clones take about 4%. V usage is TRBV6-5 and J usage is TRBJ2-7, with a weak D call TRBD1 (5 bases). The sequence was collected from a person aged 18 to 70 in good health. Sequencing was carried out using blood. The CDR3 loop is CASSRGPDEQYF. The CDR3 bases are TGTGCCAGCAGTAGGGGCCCCGACGAGCAGTACTTC.